What follows are 24 T cell receptor beta chains derived from one specimen sequenced in a study of T cell repertoires in cytomegalovirus infection. In TCRdb, the reads were re-called with MiXCR into one record per CDR3 protein. The profile shows about a million distinct CDR3 sequences, less than 40% of them singletons. These TCRs are of unknown antigen specificity. Sequencing was performed on cultured CD8+ T cells from PBMCs, taken from culture after CMV antigen stimulation. These receptors were obtained from a human donor in good health (CMV status not recorded). Some clones in this sample may be carry-over from other donors' samples.

The chain carries TRBV2 and TRBJ2-3; D remains ambiguous. V was trimmed by 2 bases and J by 4 bases, leaving 7 bases between them. This CDR3 spans 13 amino acids. Germline-derived CDR1 and CDR2 are SNHLY and FYNNEI. CDR3 bases: TGTGCCAGCAGTGAACTTGAGGCAGATACGCAGTATTTT. Protein sequence: CASSELEADTQYF.

This clonotype was seen only a few times. This rearrangement joins TRBV7-3 to TRBJ2-2; D perhaps matches TRBD1 (5 bases). Germline V gene lookup returns CDR1 SGHTA and CDR2 FQGTGA. This CDR3 comprises 16 residues. Trimming pared 5 bases from V and 1 base from J, leaving 14 bases between. The CDR3 nucleotides are TGTGCCAGCAGCCCCCGTGGACACCTGAACACCGGGGAGCTGTTTTTT. Amino acid sequence: CASSPRGHLNTGELFF.

The chain uses TRBV3-1 and TRBJ2-2, with D tentatively TRBD1 (6 bases). This CDR3 has 18 residues. V shed 3 bases and J shed 1 base, with 18 bases lying between them. The germline V gene has CDR1 LGHDT and CDR2 YNNKEL (reference sequence). The CDR3, as DNA: TGTGCCAGCAGCCAGATAGTTTCCGGGACAAAGAACACCGGGGAGCTGTTTTTT. It is translated as CASSQIVSGTKNTGELFF.

Concerning this clonotype: This may stem from a read error, because a much larger clone lies one nucleotide away. V gene TRBV4-3 combines with J gene TRBJ2-1; 8 nucleotides match TRBD2. The germline V gene encodes CDR1 LGHNA and CDR2 YSLEER. The CDR3 has 19 amino acids. DNA of the CDR3: TGCGCCAGCAGCCAAGATCCAAGCGGGGGCTCGAGCTCCTACAATAAGCAGTTCTTC. Its translation is CASSQDPSGGSSSYNKQFF.

This clonotype showed up many times. The CDR3 sequence: CASSLDPSYTDTQYF. For the CDR3, the DNA is TGTGCCAGCAGCTTAGATCCATCCTACACAGATACGCAGTATTTT. V is TRBV7-9 and J is TRBJ2-3; D call uncertain. Per germline, CDR1 SEHNR and CDR2 FQNEAQ (reference sequence). V was cut by 1 base and J by 2 bases, with 10 bases left in between. The CDR3 is made up of 15 amino acids.

This chain links TRBV19 with TRBJ1-2; TRBD1 matches 7 bases. This CDR3 region has 14 residues. After removal of 5 bases from V and 2 bases from J, the junction contained 5 bases not matched to a gene. The V gene's germline CDR1 is LNHDA and CDR2 SQIVND (reference sequence). This CDR3 is CASSASTGNYGYTF. The CDR3 DNA reads TGTGCCAGTAGTGCCTCGACAGGGAACTATGGCTACACCTTC.

V usage is TRBV7-9 and J usage is TRBJ2-1, with D possibly being TRBD2 (6 bases). This CDR3 is 16 amino acids long. CDR1 and CDR2 from the germline V gene are SEHNR and FQNEAQ (reference sequence). The V and J ends lost 2 bases and 5 bases respectively, with 16 bases between them. The CDR3 loop is CASSLPAGTRDNEQFF. Here the CDR3 DNA reads TGTGCCAGCAGCTTACCGGCCGGGACTCGGGACAATGAGCAGTTCTTC.

The rearrangement links TRBV29-1 to TRBJ2-3; D gene unclear. Trimming removed 7 bases at V and 2 bases at J, with 16 bases between. The CDR3 contains 14 residues. The germline V gene encodes CDR1 SQVTM and CDR2 ANQGSEA. This CDR3 reads CSEGPAGNTDTQYF. The CDR3 nucleotides are TGCAGCGAGGGCCCTGCAGGAAACACAGATACGCAGTATTTT.

This clonotype was seen only a few times. This sequence joins TRBV4-1 and TRBJ2-1, with a possible D match to TRBD2 (7 bases). CDR3 length: 16 amino acids. Trimming took 3 bases from V and 7 from J, leaving 19 bases between them. Germline V gene data show CDR1 as MGHRA and CDR2 as YSYEKL. CDR3 DNA: TGCGCCAGCAGCCAGGTGGAGGGGGGGCCGGGAAATGAGCAGTTCTTC. It encodes CASSQVEGGPGNEQFF.

This clonotype has ten or more counts. The J gene is TRBJ1-3, the V gene TRBV7-6; D remains unclear. CDR1 is SGHVS, CDR2 FNYEAQ, per germline. V was trimmed by 1 base and J by 3 bases, leaving 4 bases between them. The CDR3 runs to 13 residues. In DNA, the CDR3 is TGTGCCAGCAGCTTAGGACTTGGAAACACCATATATTTT. This translates into CASSLGLGNTIYF.

V gene TRBV5-1 combines with J gene TRBJ2-1; possible D gene TRBD2, 7 bases. Trimming left V 6 bases short and J 11 bases short, with 9 bases between. From germline, CDR1 is SGHRS and CDR2 YFSETQ. This CDR3 is 10 amino acids long. The CDR3 sequence: CASTGGKQFF. DNA of the CDR3: TGCGCCAGCACGGGGGGCAAGCAGTTCTTC.

The rearrangement uses TRBV7-6 and TRBJ2-1; 8 positions match TRBD2. The germline CDR1 and CDR2 sequences are SGHVS and FNYEAQ. V was pared by 5 bases and J by 8 bases, with 17 bases of the junction left unmatched. The length of the CDR3 is 17 residues. This chain's CDR3 is CASSPSFSGTFSYEQFF. The CDR3 nucleotides are TGTGCCAGCAGCCCCTCCTTTAGCGGGACGTTTTCTTATGAGCAGTTCTTC.

This chain uses TRBV29-1 with TRBJ1-1, with D perhaps TRBD1 (6 bases). This CDR3 has 11 amino acids. From germline, CDR1 is SQVTM and CDR2 ANQGSEA. V lost 0 bases, J lost 8 bases, and 7 bases lay in between. CDR3 sequence (DNA): TGCAGCGTTGAAGATGACAGGGAAGCTTTCTTT. This codes for CSVEDDREAFF.

Turning to this clonotype: At one end, the junction sequence differs from germline, possibly due to a read error. The chain carries TRBV29-1 and TRBJ1-5; a weak D match, TRBD1 (5 bases). Germline V gene lookup returns CDR1 SQVTM and CDR2 ANQGSEA. The CDR3 sequence is 14 residues long. CDR3 sequence reads: CSVGGGNSNRPQHF. The CDR3, as DNA: TGCAGCGTTGGTGGGGGAAACAGCAATCGGCCCCAGCATTTT.

The rearrangement links TRBV19 to TRBJ1-4, with D perhaps TRBD1 (5 bases). Trimming stripped 8 bases from V and 5 bases from J, with 15 bases between. Germline CDR1 LNHDA, CDR2 SQIVND (reference sequence). CDR3 length: 14 amino acids. The chain's CDR3 is CASRGRGINEKLFF. The CDR3 coding sequence is TGTGCCAGTCGGGGCCGGGGGATAAATGAAAAACTGTTTTTT.

This clonotype was seen repeatedly, ten times or more. The genes are TRBV7-8 and TRBJ2-2; the D gene is possibly TRBD1 (5 bases). Germline CDR1 and CDR2: SGHVS and FQNEAQ. Trimming removed 3 bases at V and 7 bases at J, with 18 bases between. The CDR3 loop spans 16 amino acids. For the CDR3, the DNA is TGTGCCAGCAGCTTCCCCGGCAAGGGGATGAGCGGGGAGCTGTTTTTT. Translation gives CASSFPGKGMSGELFF.

This clonotype showed up many times. This chain uses TRBV7-9 with TRBJ1-2; 7 bases are shared with TRBD1. The germline CDR1 and CDR2 sequences are SEHNR and FQNEAQ (reference sequence). This CDR3 is 17 amino acids long. V dropped 7 bases and J dropped 5; count of bases not matched to a gene: 19. This chain's CDR3 is CASIALRLNRGEYGYTF. The CDR3 region has the DNA TGTGCCAGCATCGCTTTAAGGCTAAACAGGGGAGAATATGGCTACACCTTC.

V gene TRBV5-4 combines with J gene TRBJ2-3; 10 positions match TRBD2. The germline V gene has CDR1 SGHNT and CDR2 YYREEE (reference sequence). The CDR3 runs 13 residues. V lost 7 bases, J lost 5 bases, and 4 bases stayed unmatched. The CDR3 region is CASSSGGGDTQYF. As DNA, the CDR3 is TGTGCCAGCTCTAGCGGGGGCGGAGATACGCAGTATTTT.

This chain uses TRBV6-6 with TRBJ2-3; 7 positions agree with TRBD1. Per germline, CDR1 MNHNY and CDR2 SVGAGI (reference sequence). V dropped 2 bases and J dropped 2; count of bases not matched to a gene: 4. This CDR3 has 15 amino acids. CDR3 bases: TGTGCCAGCAGTTACGGTGGACAGGCCACAGATACGCAGTATTTT. This translates into CASSYGGQATDTQYF.

This clonotype was counted at least ten times. This chain links TRBV7-6 with TRBJ2-2; a weak D match, TRBD1 (6 bases). Germline CDR1 reads SGHVS; CDR2 reads FNYEAQ. Trimming removed 5 bases from V and 0 bases from J, with 19 bases in between. This CDR3 has 18 residues. CDR3 residues: CASSPLGQLYANTGELFF. CDR3 bases: TGTGCCAGCAGCCCCCTCGGACAGTTATACGCGAACACCGGGGAGCTGTTTTTT.

This clonotype has more than one count but fewer than ten. V usage is TRBV12-3 or TRBV12-4 and J usage is TRBJ1-3; 7 bases are a match to TRBD1. V lost 9 bases and J lost 4; bases outside the gene matches: 12. The CDR3 covers 15 residues. The DNA for the CDR3 is TGTGCCAGGCCCAGCACAGGGGTTAAAGGAAACACCATATATTTT. Translating gives CARPSTGVKGNTIYF.

This clonotype appeared many times. This chain links TRBV7-6 with TRBJ1-1; 8 nucleotides align to TRBD1. Germline V gene data show CDR1 as SGHVS and CDR2 as FNYEAQ. V was clipped by 5 bases and J by 4 bases; unmatched bases: 6. This CDR3 region has 14 residues. The CDR3 region is CASSPGQGPTEAFF. Written as DNA, the CDR3 is TGTGCCAGCAGCCCCGGACAGGGTCCCACTGAAGCTTTCTTT.

V gene TRBV15 combines with J gene TRBJ2-2, with 10 positions matching TRBD2. CDR1 is LNHNV and CDR2 is YYDKDF in the germline V gene (reference sequence). Trimming cost V 6 bases and J 5 bases; bases outside gene matches: 6. CDR3 size: 15 residues. Written as DNA, the CDR3 is TGTGCCACCAGTCAGCGGGGGGGCGAGACCGGGGAGCTGTTTTTT. Protein product: CATSQRGGETGELFF.

V is TRBV27 and J is TRBJ1-2; tentative D call: TRBD1 (6 bases). The CDR3 totals 14 residues. Germline V gene lookup returns CDR1 MNHEY and CDR2 SMNVEV (reference sequence). Trimming shortened V by 8 bases and J by 2 bases, and 15 bases separated the two germline ends. CDR3 in DNA: TGTGCCAGCCTTGCGGGGGGGCGCAACTATGGCTACACCTTC. Its translation: CASLAGGRNYGYTF.